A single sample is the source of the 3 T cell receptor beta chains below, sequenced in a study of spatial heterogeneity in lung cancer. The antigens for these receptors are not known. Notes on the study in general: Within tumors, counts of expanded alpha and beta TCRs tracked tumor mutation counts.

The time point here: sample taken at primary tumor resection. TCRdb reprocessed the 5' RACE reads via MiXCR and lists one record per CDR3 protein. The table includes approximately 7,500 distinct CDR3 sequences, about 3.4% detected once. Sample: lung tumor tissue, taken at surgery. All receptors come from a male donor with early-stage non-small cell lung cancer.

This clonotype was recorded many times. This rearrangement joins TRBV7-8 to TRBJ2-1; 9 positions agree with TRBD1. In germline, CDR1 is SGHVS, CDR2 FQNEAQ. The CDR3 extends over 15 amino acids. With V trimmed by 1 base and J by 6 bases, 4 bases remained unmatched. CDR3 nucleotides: TGTGCCAGCAGCTTAGACAGGGGGCTTTTCAATGAGCAGTTCTTC. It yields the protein CASSLDRGLFNEQFF.

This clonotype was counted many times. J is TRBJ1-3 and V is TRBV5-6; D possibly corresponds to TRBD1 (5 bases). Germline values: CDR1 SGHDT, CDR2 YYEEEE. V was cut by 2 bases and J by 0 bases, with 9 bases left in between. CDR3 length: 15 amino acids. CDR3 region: CASSFRGFSGNTIYF. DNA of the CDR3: TGTGCCAGCAGCTTTCGGGGCTTCTCTGGAAACACCATATATTTT.

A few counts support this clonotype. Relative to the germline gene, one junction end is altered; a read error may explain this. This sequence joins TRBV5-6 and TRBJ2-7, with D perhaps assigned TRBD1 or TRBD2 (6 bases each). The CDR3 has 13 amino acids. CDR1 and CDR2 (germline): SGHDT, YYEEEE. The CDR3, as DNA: TGTGCCAGCACCTCTTACCTATACCCGGGGGCTGCCTTC. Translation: CASTSYLYPGAAF.